The rows below give T cell receptor beta chains drawn from one sample of a study of long-term antiretroviral therapy in people with HIV. Produced via immunoSEQ multiplex PCR; TCRdb's table is partial and in-frame only. The sample records 20,000 to 25,000 clones, roughly four fifths being singletons. Sample: unsorted PBMCs, taken 0.4 years after starting antiretroviral therapy. These receptors all stem from a man between 50 and 59 years old with HIV. Each CDR3 is given with its conserved first and last residue. The order of the fields is J gene, D gene, V gene, clone size, CDR3 DNA, CDR3 protein. A D gene is named only where the DNA matches it firmly. Clone size is stated in some rows and not others, as once, few, many or a class when expanded.

TRBJ2-3,TRBD2,TRBV11-2,-,TGTGCCAGCAGTTTCCCGCCTAGCGGGAGCACAGATACGCAGTATTTT,CASSFPPSGSTDTQYF
TRBJ2-7,TRBD1,TRBV6-1,-,TGTGCCAGCATAATTTACTCGACAGGGACCTACGAGCAGTACTTC,CASIIYSTGTYEQYF
TRBJ1-1,-,TRBV13,-,TGTGCCAGCAGCTTAGGACGGGGGAACACTGAAGCTTTCTTT,CASSLGRGNTEAFF
TRBJ2-2,-,TRBV28,-,TGTGCCAGCAGTTTATGGGGGGCCGGGGAGCTGTTTTTT,CASSLWGAGELFF
TRBJ1-2,-,TRBV5-1,-,TGCGCCAGCAGCTTTAGGGCCCCCTATGGCTACACCTTC,CASSFRAPYGYTF
TRBJ2-7,TRBD1,TRBV7-2,-,TGTGCCAGCACCCCCGGCAGTACAGGGGGCTCCTACGAGCAGTACTTC,CASTPGSTGGSYEQYF
TRBJ2-1,TRBD2,TRBV4-3,-,TGCGCCAGCAGCCAAGATCCGCCTCGGACTAGCGGAGCCTACAATGAGCAGTTCTTC,CASSQDPPRTSGAYNEQFF
TRBJ1-1,-,TRBV10-1,-,TGCGCCAGCATATCTTCCGGAGGGGAAGCTTTCTTT,CASISSGGEAFF
TRBJ1-5,-,TRBV28,-,TGTGCCAGCCAATGGCCCGGGGGGTCCAGCAATCAGCCCCAGCATTTT,CASQWPGGSSNQPQHF
TRBJ1-1,TRBD1,TRBV6-6,-,TGTGCCAGCAGTTCGGGACAGGGGGTGGGTAGAGCTTTCTTT,CASSSGQGVGRAFF
TRBJ1-5,-,TRBV2,-,TGTGCCAGCAGTCCTCGACAGGGCAATCAGCCCCAGCATTTT,CASSPRQGNQPQHF
TRBJ1-2,TRBD1,TRBV5-4,few,TGTGCCAGCAGCTTGGTCCCGTCGACAGGGTATGGCTACACCTTC,CASSLVPSTGYGYTF
TRBJ1-1,-,TRBV7-8,-,TGTGCCAGCAGCCCTTCAGGGGTGGGACGCTTCACTGAAGCTTTCTTT,CASSPSGVGRFTEAFF
TRBJ2-1,TRBD1,TRBV2,-,TGTGCCAGCAGTTTCCGGGACAGGGGGTTCTTC,CASSFRDRGFF
TRBJ2-7,-,TRBV7-2,-,TGTGCCAGCAGCTTAGTGTCAGGGGAGGTGGCTGAGCAGTACTTC,CASSLVSGEVAEQYF
TRBJ1-1,-,TRBV18,-,TGTGCCAGCTCACCTCTGGGCACTGAAGCTTTCTTT,CASSPLGTEAFF
TRBJ2-7,TRBD1,TRBV5-1,-,TGCGCCAGCAGCCACTCCGGGACAGGGAGCTACGAGCAGTACTTC,CASSHSGTGSYEQYF
TRBJ2-3,-,TRBV11-2,-,TGTGCCAGCAGCTTAGGGGCGTCTACCACAGATACGCAGTATTTT,CASSLGASTTDTQYF
TRBJ1-1,-,TRBV28,-,TGTGCCAGCAGTTCAAGCAGGGGCACGGGGCTGAACACTGAAGCTTTCTTT,CASSSSRGTGLNTEAFF
TRBJ2-3,-,TRBV7-9,-,TGTGCCAGCAGTTGGGTGTCCGATACGCAGTATTTT,CASSWVSDTQYF
TRBJ2-5,TRBD2,TRBV7-2,-,TGTGCCAGCAGCTGGGACGGACTAGCGGGGACCCAGTACTTC,CASSWDGLAGTQYF
TRBJ1-5,-,TRBV6-1,once,TGTGCCAGCAGTGAAGCGCTATGGCAGTATAGCAATCAGCCCCAGCATTTT,CASSEALWQYSNQPQHF
TRBJ1-1,TRBD1,TRBV10-3,-,TGTGCCATCAGTGAGTCAGGGGAGAGGACAGGGCGCACTGAAGCTTTCTTT,CAISESGERTGRTEAFF
TRBJ1-2,TRBD1,TRBV5-6,-,TGTGCCAGCAGCATCGACAGGGGAGGGGGTAGAGGTGGCTACACCTTC,CASSIDRGGGRGGYTF
TRBJ2-7,-,TRBV9,-,TGTGCCAGCAGTCCCCGACCGTCTCCCAACTACGAGCAGTACTTC,CASSPRPSPNYEQYF
TRBJ1-2,TRBD1,TRBV9,-,TGTGCCAGCAGCGTCAGAAGACAGGGAAGCGATGGCTACACCTTC,CASSVRRQGSDGYTF
TRBJ1-1,-,TRBV2,-,TGTGCCAGCAATCAGGGGATGAACACTGAAGCTTTCTTT,CASNQGMNTEAFF
TRBJ2-7,TRBD1,TRBV19,-,TGTGCCAGTAGCCGGGACAGGAACTCCTACGAGCAGTACTTC,CASSRDRNSYEQYF
TRBJ2-7,TRBD1,TRBV30,-,TGTGCCTGGAGATCGGGACAGCCTCCCTACGAGCAGTACTTC,CAWRSGQPPYEQYF
TRBJ1-3,-,TRBV19,once,TGTGCCAGTAGTCCCCGGACTCAGAGCTCTGGAAACACCATATATTTT,CASSPRTQSSGNTIYF
TRBJ2-7,-,TRBV11-3,-,TGTGCCAGCGCCTCCGACAGTGAGGGCGAGCAGTACTTC,CASASDSEGEQYF
TRBJ2-4,-,TRBV28,-,TGTGCCAGCAGTTTAGGGAGCTTGGGTCTCGCCAAAAACATTCAGTACTTC,CASSLGSLGLAKNIQYF
TRBJ1-1,-,TRBV30,-,TGTGCCTGGAGTGTAGGAGTCGGGGACGCTGAAGCTTTCTTT,CAWSVGVGDAEAFF
TRBJ2-1,-,TRBV29-1,-,TGCAGCGTTTCCGGGACTCCCTCAGGTACCTTCTACAATGAGCAGTTCTTC,CSVSGTPSGTFYNEQFF
TRBJ2-5,-,TRBV28,-,TGTGCCAGCAGTTTACCAGGGGCCCGACCAGAGACCCAGTACTTC,CASSLPGARPETQYF
TRBJ1-1,-,TRBV14,-,TGTGCCAGCAGCCTGAGGGTGCACACTGAAGCTTTCTTT,CASSLRVHTEAFF
TRBJ2-7,-,TRBV7-8,few,TGTGCCAGCAGCTTAGTGGGGGAACCCTCCTACGAGCAGTACTTC,CASSLVGEPSYEQYF
TRBJ2-3,TRBD1,TRBV9,once,TGTGCCAGCAGCGTTGGCCGACAGGGGGGGACAGATACGCAGTATTTT,CASSVGRQGGTDTQYF
TRBJ1-3,-,TRBV18,-,TGTGCCAGCTCACCAACAAGGGGATCTGGAAACACCATATATTTT,CASSPTRGSGNTIYF
TRBJ1-3,-,TRBV4-1,-,TGCGCCAGCAGCCAAACCCCTCGCGCGGACCAAAACACCATATATTTT,CASSQTPRADQNTIYF
TRBJ2-3,-,TRBV11-3,-,TGTGCCAGCAGCTTAGGTGCAGATACGCAGTATTTT,CASSLGADTQYF
TRBJ2-7,TRBD2,TRBV7-6,-,TGTGCCAGCAGCGCCCAGCGGGGATTGAACGAGCAGTACTTC,CASSAQRGLNEQYF
TRBJ2-7,-,TRBV30,-,TGTGCCTGGAGTGCCGACAGCTATTACGAGCAGTACTTC,CAWSADSYYEQYF
TRBJ2-1,TRBD2,TRBV28,-,TGTGCCAGCAGTAGCGGGGGCCCCCCCGGGGATGAGCAGTTCTTC,CASSSGGPPGDEQFF
TRBJ1-1,-,TRBV11-2,-,TGTGCCAGCAGCTTAGGGGGGAGGAGGGCGAACACTGAAGCTTTCTTT,CASSLGGRRANTEAFF